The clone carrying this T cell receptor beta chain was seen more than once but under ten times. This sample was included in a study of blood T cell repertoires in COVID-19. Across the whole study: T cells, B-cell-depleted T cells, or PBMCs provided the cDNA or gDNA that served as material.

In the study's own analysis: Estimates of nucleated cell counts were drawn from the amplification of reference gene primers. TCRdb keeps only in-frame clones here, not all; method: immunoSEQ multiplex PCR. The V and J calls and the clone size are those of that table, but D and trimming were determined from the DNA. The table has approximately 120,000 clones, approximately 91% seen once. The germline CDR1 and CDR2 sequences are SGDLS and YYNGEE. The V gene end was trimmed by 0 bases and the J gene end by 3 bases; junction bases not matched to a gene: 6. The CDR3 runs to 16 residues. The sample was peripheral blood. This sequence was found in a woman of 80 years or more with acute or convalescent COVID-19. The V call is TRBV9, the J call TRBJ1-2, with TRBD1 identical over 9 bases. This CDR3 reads CASSVAGTGKDYGYTF. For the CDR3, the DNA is TGTGCCAGCAGCGTAGCCGGGACAGGGAAGGACTATGGCTACACCTTC.